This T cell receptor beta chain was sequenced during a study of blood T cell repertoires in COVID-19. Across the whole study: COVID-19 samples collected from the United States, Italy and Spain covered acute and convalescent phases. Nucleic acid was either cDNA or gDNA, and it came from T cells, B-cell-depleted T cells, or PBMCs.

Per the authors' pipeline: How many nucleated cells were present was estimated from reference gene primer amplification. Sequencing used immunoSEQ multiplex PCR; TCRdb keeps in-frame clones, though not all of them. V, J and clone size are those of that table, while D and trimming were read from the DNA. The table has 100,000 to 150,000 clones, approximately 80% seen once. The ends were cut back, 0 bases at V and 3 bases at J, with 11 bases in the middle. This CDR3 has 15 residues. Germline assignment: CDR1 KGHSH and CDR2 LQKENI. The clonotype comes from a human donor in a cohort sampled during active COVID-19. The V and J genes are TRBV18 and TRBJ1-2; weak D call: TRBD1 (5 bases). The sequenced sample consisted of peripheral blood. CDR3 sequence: CASSPPSQADYGYTF. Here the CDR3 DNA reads TGTGCCAGCTCACCACCGTCACAGGCAGACTATGGCTACACCTTC. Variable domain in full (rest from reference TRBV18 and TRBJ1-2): NAGVMQNPRHLVRRRGQEARLRCSPMKGHSHVYWYRQLPEEGLKFMVYLQKENIIDESGMPKERFSAEFPKEGPSILRIQQVVRGDSAAYFCASSPPSQADYGYTFGSGTRLTVV.